The 23 T cell receptor beta chains presented below share a single source sample, sequenced in a study of cytomegalovirus exposure and HLA in healthy donors. Generated by immunoSEQ multiplex PCR, the TCRdb table keeps only in-frame clones and is missing some. Of some 250,000 clones listed, 90% were seen once; the top ten hold 0.37%. Sequencing was done on a sample of PBMCs. Receptors originate from a woman under 30 in good health and CMV-seronegative.

In DNA form, the CDR3 reads TGTGCCAGCAGCTTACTTCCAGATACGCAGTATTTT. Its protein is CASSLLPDTQYF. The chain couples TRBV11-2 to TRBJ2-3; D not certain. Per germline, CDR1 SGHAT and CDR2 FQNNGV. The CDR3 is 12 residues long. Trimming pared 2 bases from V and 4 bases from J, leaving 4 bases between.

The chain recombines TRBV4-3 with TRBJ2-7; no clear D. Between the trimmed V and J ends, which lost 0 bases and 2 bases, there was a span of 14 bases. Germline CDR1 reads LGHNA; CDR2 reads YSLEER. The CDR3 is made up of 16 amino acids. As DNA, the CDR3 is TGCGCCAGCAGCCAAGAGGTTTCAGTTAACCCCTACGAGCAGTACTTC. It is translated as CASSQEVSVNPYEQYF.

The rearrangement joins TRBV28 to TRBJ1-3; 9 bases agree with TRBD1. Germline V lookup: CDR1 MDHEN, CDR2 SYDVKM. The J segment lost 1 base and the V segment lost 5 bases, leaving 3 bases of the junction unmatched. This CDR3 is 15 amino acids long. In DNA, the CDR3 is TGTGCCAGCAGTCCGGGGACAGGGTCTGGAAACACCATATATTTT. Its translation is CASSPGTGSGNTIYF.

The J gene is TRBJ2-1, the V gene TRBV19; 7 positions agree with TRBD1. Germline values: CDR1 LNHDA, CDR2 SQIVND (reference sequence). V gave up 5 bases and J gave up 9 bases; unmatched junction bases: 13. The CDR3 contains 15 residues. The CDR3 bases are TGTGCCAGTAGTCCTCCGGGACAGTGGCTCGGTGAGCAGTTCTTC. Amino acids: CASSPPGQWLGEQFF.

The rearrangement uses TRBV19 and TRBJ1-5; D may be TRBD1 (5 bases). The V gene's germline CDR1 is LNHDA and CDR2 SQIVND (reference sequence). Trimming cost V 7 bases and J 1 base, with 17 bases left between them. The CDR3 length is 16 residues. The DNA of the CDR3 is TGTGCCAGTACATTCACGGGGGGTCGGAGCAATCAGCCCCAGCATTTT. This translates into CASTFTGGRSNQPQHF.

The chain uses TRBV15 and TRBJ2-2, with D perhaps TRBD2 (6 bases). CDR3 size: 18 residues. Deletions cut 0 bases from V and 1 base from J, with 15 bases between. The germline V gene has CDR1 LNHNV and CDR2 YYDKDF (reference sequence). The CDR3 region has the DNA TGTGCCACCAGCAGAGATCAGATGGGGCGGGGGAACACCGGGGAGCTGTTTTTT. Translating it yields CATSRDQMGRGNTGELFF.

The chain employs TRBV7-9 and TRBJ2-1; 8 nucleotides line up with TRBD1. Germline V gene data show CDR1 as SEHNR and CDR2 as FQNEAQ (reference sequence). V gave up 6 bases and J gave up 9 bases; unmatched junction bases: 7. The CDR3 has 13 amino acids. The CDR3 here is CASSLTTGVEQFF. CDR3 nucleotide sequence: TGTGCCAGCAGTCTGACGACAGGGGTTGAGCAGTTCTTC.

The rearrangement links TRBV4-3 to TRBJ2-2, with TRBD1 as a possible D gene (7 bases). The V and J ends lost 4 bases and 4 bases respectively, with 13 bases between them. CDR3 length: 15 amino acids. Germline V CDR1 and CDR2: LGHNA, YSLEER. Here the CDR3 DNA reads TGCGCCAGCAGCCCCGCGGGACAGACCACCGGGGAGCTGTTTTTT. Its protein product is CASSPAGQTTGELFF.

V is TRBV28 and J is TRBJ2-3, with 9 positions matching TRBD2. CDR3 size: 14 residues. V lost 6 bases and J lost 6; bases outside the gene matches: 7. The germline CDR1 and CDR2 sequences are MDHEN and SYDVKM. For the CDR3, the DNA is TGTGCCAGCAGGCTAGCGGGACGATCGGATACGCAGTATTTT. Protein: CASRLAGRSDTQYF.

The rearrangement links TRBV5-1 to TRBJ2-5, with TRBD1 matching over 7 bases. Germline-derived CDR1 and CDR2 are SGHRS and YFSETQ. The trim removed 0 bases at V and 5 bases at J, leaving 4 bases unmatched. This CDR3 spans 14 amino acids. CDR3 coding DNA: TGCGCCAGCAGCTTGGCTACCAGGGGGGAGACCCAGTACTTC. Translated: CASSLATRGETQYF.

CDR3 sequence (DNA): TGTGCCAGCAGTGACTCGGGGCGAGCCAATGAAAAACTGTTTTTT. Translation: CASSDSGRANEKLFF. The chain uses TRBV6-4 and TRBJ1-4; D is perhaps TRBD1 (5 bases). This CDR3 comprises 15 residues. Germline-derived CDR1 and CDR2 are MRHNA and SNTAGT. Trimming removed 0 bases at V and 5 bases at J, with 10 bases between.

V usage is TRBV18 and J usage is TRBJ1-2; perhaps TRBD1 as D (6 bases). The V end was cut by 2 bases, the J end by 6 bases, with 22 bases between. Per the germline V gene, CDR1 is KGHSH and CDR2 is LQKENI. The CDR3 has 17 residues. In DNA, the CDR3 is TGTGCCAGCTCACCAACAGAATACAGTGCAGGGGTGGATGGCTACACCTTC. Translated, it gives CASSPTEYSAGVDGYTF.

The chain has TRBV9 and TRBJ2-2, with D maybe TRBD2 (6 bases). The CDR3 extends over 14 amino acids. CDR1 is SGDLS, CDR2 YYNGEE, per germline. V was clipped by 0 bases and J by 6 bases, with 9 bases between them. Here the CDR3 reads CASSVGRDAGELFF. The CDR3 DNA reads as TGTGCCAGCAGCGTAGGGAGGGACGCCGGGGAGCTGTTTTTT.

This rearrangement joins TRBV30 to TRBJ1-2; TRBD1 aligns across 8 bases. The CDR3 spans 13 residues. After removal of 0 bases from V and 8 bases from J, the junction contained 5 bases not matched to a gene. The germline V gene encodes CDR1 GTSNPN and CDR2 SVGIG (reference sequence). Here the CDR3 reads CAWSVQGAGGYTF. The DNA for the CDR3 is TGTGCCTGGAGTGTGCAGGGGGCTGGCGGCTACACCTTC.

V and J are TRBV10-2 and TRBJ1-3; D possibly corresponds to TRBD1 (6 bases). Trimming stripped 2 bases from V and 9 bases from J, with 14 bases between. This CDR3 has 14 amino acids. From germline, CDR1 is WSHSY and CDR2 SAAADI. In DNA form, the CDR3 reads TGCGCCAGCAGTGAGCGGGACAAAGTGAGCACCATATATTTT. Translated: CASSERDKVSTIYF.

The rearrangement uses TRBV9 and TRBJ2-7, with 10 bases that match TRBD2. CDR1 SGDLS and CDR2 YYNGEE come from the germline V gene. The CDR3 runs to 13 residues. J was trimmed by 6 bases and V by 0 bases; bases with no gene match: 0. The CDR3 sequence is CASSVGTSGEQYV. CDR3 coding DNA: TGTGCCAGCAGCGTAGGGACTAGCGGCGAGCAGTACGTC.

This chain uses TRBV25-1 with TRBJ1-1; 9 bases agree with TRBD1. Germline CDR1 reads MGHDK; CDR2 reads SYGVNS. The CDR3 is 17 amino acids. V gave up 4 bases and J gave up 0 bases; unmatched junction bases: 9. This chain's CDR3 is CASSAGQGQRMNTEAFF. The CDR3 DNA sequence: TGTGCCAGCAGTGCGGGACAGGGCCAAAGAATGAACACTGAAGCTTTCTTT.

The CDR3 bases are TGTGCCAGCAGTTCGACATGGCAGGGAAACTATGGCTACACCTTC. It codes for CASSSTWQGNYGYTF. The chain combines TRBV28 with TRBJ1-2, with D possibly TRBD1 on 5 matching bases. Per the germline V gene, CDR1 is MDHEN and CDR2 is SYDVKM. The germline V and J ends were trimmed by 4 bases and 2 bases, with 14 bases remaining between them. This CDR3 is built from 15 residues.

This clone was counted between two and nine times. The chain combines TRBV7-9 with TRBJ1-6; D is possibly TRBD1 (5 bases). CDR3 size: 14 residues. Trimming pared 5 bases from V and 9 bases from J, leaving 14 bases between. Germline V gives CDR1 SEHNR, CDR2 FQNEAQ (reference sequence). In DNA form, the CDR3 reads TGTGCCAGCAGCCAAGCAGGGATTGGTTCACCCCTCCACTTT. This gives the protein CASSQAGIGSPLHF.

CDR3 sequence (DNA): TGTGCCAGTAAAAACTACGGGAGTCGGGGTAATTCACCCCTCCACTTT. It is translated as CASKNYGSRGNSPLHF. V gene TRBV19 combines with J gene TRBJ1-6; D unclear. The CDR3 has 16 residues. The ends were cut back, 7 bases at V and 6 bases at J, with 19 bases in the middle. The V gene's germline CDR1 is LNHDA and CDR2 SQIVND (reference sequence).

The chain employs TRBV5-1 and TRBJ1-2; 12 nucleotides match TRBD1. Germline lookup yields CDR1 SGHRS and CDR2 YFSETQ. V lost 3 bases, J lost 7 bases, and 4 bases stayed unmatched. CDR3 size: 14 residues. CDR3: CASSSGQGAVGYTF. The CDR3 DNA follows: TGCGCCAGCAGCTCGGGACAGGGGGCGGTTGGCTACACCTTC. The full variable domain, its missing parts supplied by reference TRBV5-1 and TRBJ1-2, is KAGVTQTPRYLIKTRGQQVTLSCSPISGHRSVSWYQQTPGQGLQFLFEYFSETQRNKGNFPGRFSGRQFSNSRSEMNVSTLELGDSALYLCASSSGQGAVGYTFGSGTRLTVV.

J is TRBJ2-7 and V is TRBV5-4; TRBD1 matches 7 bases. Trimming took 2 bases from V and 3 from J; bases not matched to a gene: 5. Germline V CDR1 and CDR2: SGHNT, YYREEE (reference sequence). This CDR3 contains 14 residues. CDR3 in amino acids: CASSFPGQSYEQYV. CDR3 in DNA: TGTGCCAGCAGCTTCCCGGGACAGAGCTACGAGCAGTACGTC.

The table lists this clone with a count of one. The rearrangement links TRBV27 to TRBJ2-1; 8 bases are a match to TRBD2. Unmatched junction bases numbered 10, after V lost 5 bases and J lost 7 bases. Germline CDR1 and CDR2: MNHEY and SMNVEV (reference sequence). This CDR3 contains 15 residues. Here the CDR3 DNA reads TGTGCCAGCAGTCCGGGGGGGGCGCGGTGGAATGAGCAGTTCTTC. This encodes CASSPGGARWNEQFF.